This is a list of T cell receptor beta chains from one sample in a study of neoadjuvant nivolumab and ipilimumab in lung cancer. Using immunoSEQ multiplex PCR, the repertoire was profiled, and TCRdb retains in-frame clones only, with some absent. The sample records some 7,000 clones, roughly 88% being singletons. The sequencing here drew on tumor tissue, taken after neoadjuvant nivolumab, alone or with ipilimumab, at or shortly before surgery. These receptors all stem from an adult with non-small cell lung cancer. The CDR3 runs from the conserved cysteine through the conserved F or W. Each record gives: D gene, clone size, V gene, J gene, CDR3 DNA, CDR3 protein. The D gene is left open where the match is weak. The listing skips clone size in some rows; elsewhere it reads once, few, many or a size class.

>-|-|TRBV7-8|TRBJ2-7
TGTGCCAGCAGCTTAGATATCTACGAGCAGTACTTC
CASSLDIYEQYF
>-|-|TRBV2|TRBJ2-3
TGTGCCAGCAGTGACGCCCAGGGGAGCACAGATACGCAGTATTTT
CASSDAQGSTDTQYF
>-|-|TRBV18|TRBJ2-2
TGTGCCAGCTCACCTACAGGGACCGGGGAGCTGTTTTTT
CASSPTGTGELFF
>-|-|TRBV9|TRBJ1-4
TGTGCCAGCAGCTCCCAGGGCTACCGGGGAAAACTGTTTTTT
CASSSQGYRGKLFF
>-|once|TRBV2|TRBJ1-1
TGTGCCAGCAGAGAAGGGACCTCGTGGACTGAAGCTTTCTTT
CASREGTSWTEAFF
>TRBD1|-|TRBV11-2|TRBJ1-1
TGTGCCAGCAGCCGGACAGGGGGGACGTGGGCTTTCTTT
CASSRTGGTWAFF
>-|few|TRBV6-1|TRBJ2-3
TGTGCCAGCAGTGAAGTAGGAAGGCTAGTTGTAGATACGCAGTATTTT
CASSEVGRLVVDTQYF
>-|-|TRBV19|TRBJ2-7
TGTGCCAGTAGTATAGGTGCTGGACAGATCTACGAGCAGTACTTC
CASSIGAGQIYEQYF
>-|-|TRBV5-5|TRBJ2-2
TGTGCCAGCAGCTTTCGGGCAAGCACCGGGGAGCTGTTTTTT
CASSFRASTGELFF
>-|-|TRBV11-2|TRBJ2-2
TGTGCCAGCAGCTTAGATCGCCGGCTCGCCACCGGGGAGCTGTTTTTT
CASSLDRRLATGELFF
>-|-|TRBV14|TRBJ2-3
TGTGCCAGCAGCCAATGGAATACGCAGTATTTT
CASSQWNTQYF
>TRBD1|-|TRBV5-1|TRBJ1-5
TGCGCCAGCAGCGCCGGGGACAGCTATCAGCCCCAGCATTTT
CASSAGDSYQPQHF
>-|few|TRBV7-2|TRBJ2-1
TGTGCCAGCAGCCGGCGGGGGCCCACCTACAATGAGCAGTTCTTC
CASSRRGPTYNEQFF
>TRBD2|once|TRBV6-6|TRBJ2-1
TGTGCCAGCAGTTTTTTAGCGGGGGGACAGTTCTTC
CASSFLAGGQFF
>-|-|TRBV11-2|TRBJ2-7
TGTGCCAGCAGCTTGTCGGGACAAGGCTACGAGCAGTACTTC
CASSLSGQGYEQYF
>TRBD2|-|TRBV11-1|TRBJ2-5
TGTGCCAGCAAGGGCGGGGGGCTAAACCAAGAGACCCAGTACTTC
CASKGGGLNQETQYF
>TRBD1|-|TRBV6-5|TRBJ1-1
TGTGCCAGCAGCCTATCAGGGGGCCTAGGTGAAGCTTTCTTT
CASSLSGGLGEAFF
>-|-|TRBV5-1|TRBJ1-1
TGCGCCAGCAGCTTAAAAGGGGATCTGGGCACTGAAGCTTTCTTT
CASSLKGDLGTEAFF
>-|-|TRBV5-1|TRBJ2-3
TGCGCCAGCACCGCCCGGGGAGCGGCCACAGATACGCAGTATTTT
CASTARGAATDTQYF
>TRBD1|once|TRBV5-4|TRBJ1-2
TGTGCCAGCAGCTTGGCCCCAGGGGGCGGCTATGGCTACACCTTC
CASSLAPGGGYGYTF
>TRBD1|-|TRBV28|TRBJ1-4
TGTGCCAGCAGTTCCAAGGGACAGCAAAATGAAAAACTGTTTTTT
CASSSKGQQNEKLFF
>-|-|TRBV4-2|TRBJ1-4
TGTGCCAGCAGCCAAGCCCGGGACATTGAAAAACTGTTTTTT
CASSQARDIEKLFF
>-|few|TRBV5-1|TRBJ2-3
TGCGCCAGCAGCTTACTAGTAGCAGATACGCAGTATTTT
CASSLLVADTQYF
>-|-|TRBV6-5|TRBJ1-1
TGTGCCAGCAGTTACTCGTCAGGGAGGATGAACACTGAAGCTTTCTTT
CASSYSSGRMNTEAFF
>-|-|TRBV18|TRBJ2-2
TGTGCCAGCTCGAGGTTCCTGGCAACAGACACCGGGGAGCTGTTTTTT
CASSRFLATDTGELFF
>TRBD1|-|TRBV11-1|TRBJ2-5
TGTGCCAGCAGCTCCGGACAGGGGGCGATCCAGACCCAGTACTTC
CASSSGQGAIQTQYF
>-|-|TRBV5-1|TRBJ2-2
TGCGCCAGCAGCTGGCCATTGAACACCGGGGAGCTGTTTTTT
CASSWPLNTGELFF
>-|-|TRBV20-1|TRBJ2-7
TGCAGTGCCCAAAGGGGTAACGAGCAGTACTTC
CSAQRGNEQYF
>-|-|TRBV5-1|TRBJ1-3
TGCGCCAGCAGTTCAGAGGAGGCTGGAAACACCATATATTTT
CASSSEEAGNTIYF
>-|-|TRBV5-1|TRBJ2-3
TGCGCCAGCAGCTTGGATGGATATAGGGGCACAGATACGCAGTATTTT
CASSLDGYRGTDTQYF
>TRBD1|-|TRBV5-1|TRBJ2-1
TGCGCCAGCAGCTTCCTGACAGGGACGGGCGAGCAGTTCTTC
CASSFLTGTGEQFF
>TRBD1|large|TRBV5-1|TRBJ2-3
TGCGCCAGCAGCTTGGTTCAGGGGGCTAGCACAGATACGCAGTATTTT
CASSLVQGASTDTQYF
>-|-|TRBV2|TRBJ2-7
TGTGCCAGCAGTGACGGGGCCTCTGGCTACGAGCAGTACTTC
CASSDGASGYEQYF
>-|-|TRBV15|TRBJ2-7
TGTGCCACCAGCAGAGCGGAGGGAATCTTGGCCGAGCAGTACTTC
CATSRAEGILAEQYF
>-|-|TRBV7-9|TRBJ1-4
TGTGCCAGCAGCCAAGATAGAGAACTGTTTTTT
CASSQDRELFF
>-|-|TRBV6-5|TRBJ2-5
TGTGCCAGCAGTTACTCGAACTCCCGAGCGGGAGAGACCCAGTACTTC
CASSYSNSRAGETQYF
>TRBD2|-|TRBV29-1|TRBJ2-7
TGCAGCGCGACTAGCGGGGCCACCTACGAGCAGTACTTC
CSATSGATYEQYF
>-|-|TRBV7-6|TRBJ2-7
TGTGCCAGCAGCCTCGAAAATGGCTACGAGCAGTACTTC
CASSLENGYEQYF
>-|-|TRBV5-1|TRBJ2-5
TGCGCCAGCAGCCCTCCAGGCCAAGAGACCCAGTACTTC
CASSPPGQETQYF
>-|-|TRBV6-1|TRBJ1-2
TGTGCCAGCAGGTCAGGAACTAACTATGGCTACACCTTC
CASRSGTNYGYTF
>-|-|TRBV2|TRBJ1-6
TGTGCCAGCAGTGAGAGGGTAGGTTCACCCCTCCACTTT
CASSERVGSPLHF
>TRBD1|-|TRBV19|TRBJ1-5
TGTGCCAGTAGTATAGAGGGACAGGGAAATCAGCCCCAGCATTTT
CASSIEGQGNQPQHF
>-|-|TRBV6-5|TRBJ2-5
TGTGCCAGCAGTCTCGGAGGGAAAGAGACCCAGTACTTC
CASSLGGKETQYF
>TRBD2|-|TRBV4-2|TRBJ2-2
TGTGCCAGCAGCCCCGATTGGGGGACTAGCGGGGGGGCCGGCGGGGAGCTGTTTTTT
CASSPDWGTSGGAGGELFF